The 2 T cell receptor beta chains below all came from one sample that was sequenced in a study of blood T cell repertoires in COVID-19. Some clones are missing from TCRdb's copy, which holds only in-frame ones; the method was immunoSEQ multiplex PCR. This sample carries 200,000 or so clones, around 91% of them seen once, and the ten largest clones take over 3%. The sample was PBMCs or T cells enriched from blood (not recorded which). Source of these receptors: a young woman in a cohort exposed to, infected with or recovered from COVID-19 (not recorded which).

This chain joins TRBV27 and TRBJ1-1; unclear D gene. The CDR3 is made up of 14 amino acids. Germline CDR1 MNHEY, CDR2 SMNVEV (reference sequence). Trimming stripped 2 bases from V and 2 bases from J, with 9 bases between. CDR3 DNA sequence: TGTGCCAGCAGTTTAGGTGTACAAAACACTGAAGCTTTCTTT. It translates to CASSLGVQNTEAFF.

The chain joins TRBV14 to TRBJ1-2; tentatively, D is TRBD1 (6 bases). The CDR3 has 14 amino acids. CDR1 is SGHDN, CDR2 FVKESK, per germline. Trimming stripped 4 bases from V and 7 bases from J, with 16 bases between. As DNA, the CDR3 is TGTGCCAGCAGCCCCCCCATGGACAGTGCTGGCTACACCTTC. Its translation: CASSPPMDSAGYTF. Filled out from reference TRBV14 and TRBJ1-2, the complete variable domain reads EAGVTQFPSHSVIEKGQTVTLRCDPISGHDNLYWYRRVMGKEIKFLLHFVKESKQDESGMPNNRFLAERTGGTYSTLKVQPAELEDSGVYFCASSPPMDSAGYTFGSGTRLTVV.